The sequence of this TCR beta chain was determined in a study of control samples from healthy donors and cancer patients. This table comes from immunoSEQ multiplex PCR, and its TCRdb copy is limited to in-frame clones, with some not included. The sample lists 400,000 to 450,000 clones, around nine tenths seen once, with around 6.4% in the top ten. The source is a man aged 40-50 years with head and neck cancer. Source material: PBMCs.

The CDR3 nucleotides are TGTGCCAGCAGTTTGACAAAGGACAAGGCTTTCTTT. It codes for CASSLTKDKAFF. This rearrangement joins TRBV5-6 to TRBJ1-1, with a weak D call TRBD1 (5 bases). V lost 5 bases and J lost 11, with 16 bases in between. The CDR3 has 12 amino acids. Germline assignment: CDR1 SGHDT and CDR2 YYEEEE. Complete variable domain (other parts from reference TRBV5-6 and TRBJ1-1): DAGVTQSPTHLIKTRGQQVTLRCSPKSGHDTVSWYQQALGQGPQFIFQYYEEEERQRGNFPDRFSGHQFPNYSSELNVNALLLGDSALYLCASSLTKDKAFFGQGTRLTVV.